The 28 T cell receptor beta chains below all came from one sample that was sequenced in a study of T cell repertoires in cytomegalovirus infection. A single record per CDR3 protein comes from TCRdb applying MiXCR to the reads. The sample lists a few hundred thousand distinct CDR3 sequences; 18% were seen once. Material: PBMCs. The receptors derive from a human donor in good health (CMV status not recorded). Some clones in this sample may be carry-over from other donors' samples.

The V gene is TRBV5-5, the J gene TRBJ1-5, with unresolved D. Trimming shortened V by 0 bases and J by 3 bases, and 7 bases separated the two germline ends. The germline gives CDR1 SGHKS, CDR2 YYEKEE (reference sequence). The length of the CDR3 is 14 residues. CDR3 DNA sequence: TGTGCCAGCAGCTTGGAGGCCCACAATCAGCCCCAGCATTTT. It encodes CASSLEAHNQPQHF.

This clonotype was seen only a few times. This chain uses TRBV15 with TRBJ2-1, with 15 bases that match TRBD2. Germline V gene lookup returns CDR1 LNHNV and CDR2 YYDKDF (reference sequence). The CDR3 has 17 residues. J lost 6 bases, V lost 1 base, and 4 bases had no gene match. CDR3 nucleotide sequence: TGTGCCACCAGCAGAGCTAGGGGACTAGCGGGAGGCAATGAGCAGTTCTTC. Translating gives CATSRARGLAGGNEQFF.

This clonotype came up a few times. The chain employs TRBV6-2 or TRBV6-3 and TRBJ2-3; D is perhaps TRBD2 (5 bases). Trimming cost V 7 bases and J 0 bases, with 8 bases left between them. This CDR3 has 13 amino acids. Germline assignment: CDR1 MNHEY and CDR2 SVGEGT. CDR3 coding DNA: TGTGCCAGCATGCCGGGAAGCACAGATACGCAGTATTTT. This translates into CASMPGSTDTQYF.

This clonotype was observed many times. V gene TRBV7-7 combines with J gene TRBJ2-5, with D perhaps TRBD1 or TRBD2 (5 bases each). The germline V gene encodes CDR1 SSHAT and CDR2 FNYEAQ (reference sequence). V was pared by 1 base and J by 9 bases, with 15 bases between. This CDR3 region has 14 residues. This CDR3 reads CASSLGPGAGAQYF. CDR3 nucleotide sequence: TGTGCCAGCAGCTTAGGGCCTGGGGCCGGGGCCCAGTACTTC.

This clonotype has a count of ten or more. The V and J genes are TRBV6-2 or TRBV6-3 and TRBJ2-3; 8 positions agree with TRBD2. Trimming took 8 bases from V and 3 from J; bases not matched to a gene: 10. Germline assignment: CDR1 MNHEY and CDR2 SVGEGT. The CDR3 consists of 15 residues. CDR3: CASSPAGVLTDTQYF. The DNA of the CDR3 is TGTGCCAGCTCACCAGCGGGAGTTTTGACAGATACGCAGTATTTT.

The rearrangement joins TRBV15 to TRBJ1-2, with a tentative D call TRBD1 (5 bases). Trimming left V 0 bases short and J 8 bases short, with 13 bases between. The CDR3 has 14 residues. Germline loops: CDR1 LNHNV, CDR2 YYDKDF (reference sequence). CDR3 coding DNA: TGTGCCACCAGCAGAGATACGGCAGGGTACGGCTACACCTTC. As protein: CATSRDTAGYGYTF.

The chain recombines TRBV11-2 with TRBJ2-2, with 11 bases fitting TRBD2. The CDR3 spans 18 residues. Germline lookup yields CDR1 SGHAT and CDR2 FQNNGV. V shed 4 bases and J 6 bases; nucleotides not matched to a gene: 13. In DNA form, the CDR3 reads TGTGCCAGCAGCTCCATAAGGAGTAGCGGGAGGGTGTCCGGGGAGCTGTTTTTT. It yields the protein CASSSIRSSGRVSGELFF. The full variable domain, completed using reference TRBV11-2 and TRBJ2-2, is EAGVAQSPRYKIIEKRQSVAFWCNPISGHATLYWYQQILGQGPKLLIQFQNNGVVDDSQLPKDRFSAERLKGVDSTLKIQPAKLEDSAVYLCASSSIRSSGRVSGELFFGEGSRLTVL.

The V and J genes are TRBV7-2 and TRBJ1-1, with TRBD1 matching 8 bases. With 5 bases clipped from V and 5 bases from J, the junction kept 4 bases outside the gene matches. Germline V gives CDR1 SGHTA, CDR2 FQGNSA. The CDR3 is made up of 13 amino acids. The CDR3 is CASSQGAKTEAFF. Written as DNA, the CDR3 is TGTGCCAGCAGCCAGGGGGCTAAAACTGAAGCTTTCTTT. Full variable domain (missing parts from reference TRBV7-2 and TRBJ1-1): GAGVSQSPSNKVTEKGKDVELRCDPISGHTALYWYRQSLGQGLEFLIYFQGNSAPDKSGLPSDRFSAERTGGSVSTLTIQRTQQEDSAVYLCASSQGAKTEAFFGQGTRLTVV.

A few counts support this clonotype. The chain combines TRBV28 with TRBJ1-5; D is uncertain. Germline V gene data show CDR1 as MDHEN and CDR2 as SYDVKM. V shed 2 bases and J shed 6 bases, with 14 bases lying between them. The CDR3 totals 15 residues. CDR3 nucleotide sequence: TGTGCCAGCAGTTTAGTTACATACGGCGGTCAGCCCCAGCATTTT. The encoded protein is CASSLVTYGGQPQHF.

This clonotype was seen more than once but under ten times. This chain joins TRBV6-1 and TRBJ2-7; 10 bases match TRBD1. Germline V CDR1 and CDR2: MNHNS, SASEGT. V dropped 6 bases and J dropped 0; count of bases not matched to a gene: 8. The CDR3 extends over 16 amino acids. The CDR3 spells CASRGDRGRSSYEQYF. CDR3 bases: TGTGCCAGCAGAGGTGACAGGGGGCGAAGCTCCTACGAGCAGTACTTC.

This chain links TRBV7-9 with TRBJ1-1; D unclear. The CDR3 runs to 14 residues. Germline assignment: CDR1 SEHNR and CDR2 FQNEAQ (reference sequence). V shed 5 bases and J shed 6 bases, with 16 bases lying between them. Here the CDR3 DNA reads TGTGCCAGCAGCCTCGCTGCGGTGCGCCCTGAAGCTTTCTTT. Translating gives CASSLAAVRPEAFF.

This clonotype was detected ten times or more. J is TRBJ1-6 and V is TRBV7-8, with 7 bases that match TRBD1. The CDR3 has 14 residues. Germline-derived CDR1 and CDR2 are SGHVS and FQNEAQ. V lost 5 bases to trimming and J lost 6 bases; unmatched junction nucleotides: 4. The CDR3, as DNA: TGTGCCAGCAGCGCCTGGGACAGTAATTCACCCCTCCACTTT. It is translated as CASSAWDSNSPLHF.

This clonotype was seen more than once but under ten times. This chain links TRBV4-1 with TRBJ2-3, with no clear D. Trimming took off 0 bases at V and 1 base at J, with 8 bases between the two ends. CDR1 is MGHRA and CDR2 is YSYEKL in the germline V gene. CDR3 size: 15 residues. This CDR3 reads CASSQDGQRTDTQYF. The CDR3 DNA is TGCGCCAGCAGCCAAGACGGGCAGCGCACAGATACGCAGTATTTT.

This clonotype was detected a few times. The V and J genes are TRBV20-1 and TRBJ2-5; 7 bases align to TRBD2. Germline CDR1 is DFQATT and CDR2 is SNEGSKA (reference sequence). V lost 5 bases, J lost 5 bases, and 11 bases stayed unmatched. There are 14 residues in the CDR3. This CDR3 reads CSAEKTSSPETQYF. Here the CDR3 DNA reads TGCAGTGCTGAGAAGACTAGCAGTCCGGAGACCCAGTACTTC.

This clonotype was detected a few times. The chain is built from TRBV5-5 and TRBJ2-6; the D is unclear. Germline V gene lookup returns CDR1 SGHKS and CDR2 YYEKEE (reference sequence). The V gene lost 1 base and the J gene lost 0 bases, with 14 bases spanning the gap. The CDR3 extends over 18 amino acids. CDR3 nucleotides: TGTGCCAGCAGCTTGCAAGGCAGTACCTACTCTGGGGCCAACGTCCTGACTTTC. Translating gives CASSLQGSTYSGANVLTF.

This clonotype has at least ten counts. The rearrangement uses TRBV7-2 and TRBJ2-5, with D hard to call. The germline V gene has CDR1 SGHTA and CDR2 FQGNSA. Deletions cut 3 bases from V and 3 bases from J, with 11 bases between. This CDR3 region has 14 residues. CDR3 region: CASSLYLAEETQYF. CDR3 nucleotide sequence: TGTGCCAGCAGCTTGTACTTGGCGGAAGAGACCCAGTACTTC.

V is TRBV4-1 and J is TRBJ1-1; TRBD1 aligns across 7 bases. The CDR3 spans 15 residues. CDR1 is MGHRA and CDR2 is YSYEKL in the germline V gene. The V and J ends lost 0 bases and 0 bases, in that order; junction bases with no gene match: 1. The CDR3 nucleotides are TGCGCCAGCAGCCAAGAAGACAGGGTGAACACTGAAGCTTTCTTT. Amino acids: CASSQEDRVNTEAFF.

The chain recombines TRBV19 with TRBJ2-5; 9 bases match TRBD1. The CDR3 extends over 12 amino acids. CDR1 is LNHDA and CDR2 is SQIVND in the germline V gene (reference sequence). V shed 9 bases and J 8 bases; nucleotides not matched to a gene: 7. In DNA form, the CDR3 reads TGTGCCAGCCGGGACAGGGAGGGAACCCAGTACTTC. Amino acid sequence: CASRDREGTQYF.

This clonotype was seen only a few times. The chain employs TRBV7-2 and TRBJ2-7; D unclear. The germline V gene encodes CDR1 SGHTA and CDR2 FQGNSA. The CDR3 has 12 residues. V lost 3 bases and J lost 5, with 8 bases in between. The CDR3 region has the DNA TGTGCCAGCAGCTTTTTTCTGAACGAGCAGTACTTC. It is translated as CASSFFLNEQYF. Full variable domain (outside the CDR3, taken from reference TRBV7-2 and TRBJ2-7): GAGVSQSPSNKVTEKGKDVELRCDPISGHTALYWYRQSLGQGLEFLIYFQGNSAPDKSGLPSDRFSAERTGGSVSTLTIQRTQQEDSAVYLCASSFFLNEQYFGPGTRLTVT.

The CDR3 protein is CASSPAPETGFSPLHF. CDR3 in DNA: TGCGCCAGCAGCCCTGCGCCGGAGACAGGGTTTTCACCCCTCCACTTT. The chain links TRBV5-1 to TRBJ1-6; 7 nucleotides match TRBD1. This CDR3 comprises 16 residues. Germline lookup yields CDR1 SGHRS and CDR2 YFSETQ. The ends lost 4 bases at V and 9 bases at J; junction bases unmatched: 13. Drawing the rest from reference TRBV5-1 and TRBJ1-6, the complete variable domain is KAGVTQTPRYLIKTRGQQVTLSCSPISGHRSVSWYQQTPGQGLQFLFEYFSETQRNKGNFPGRFSGRQFSNSRSEMNVSTLELGDSALYLCASSPAPETGFSPLHFGNGTRLTVT.

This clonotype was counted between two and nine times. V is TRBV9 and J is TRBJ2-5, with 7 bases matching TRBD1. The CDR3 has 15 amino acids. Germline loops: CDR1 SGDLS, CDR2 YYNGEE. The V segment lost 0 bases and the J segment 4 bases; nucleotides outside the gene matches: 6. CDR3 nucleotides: TGTGCCAGCAGCGTAGGAGGGGGCCGGGGAGAGACCCAGTACTTC. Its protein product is CASSVGGGRGETQYF.

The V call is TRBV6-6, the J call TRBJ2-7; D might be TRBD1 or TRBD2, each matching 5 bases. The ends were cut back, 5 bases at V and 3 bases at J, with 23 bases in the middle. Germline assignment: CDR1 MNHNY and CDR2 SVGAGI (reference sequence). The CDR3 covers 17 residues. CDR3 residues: CASSAGPGRGAGYEQYF. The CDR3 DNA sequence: TGTGCCAGCAGTGCGGGCCCAGGGCGAGGCGCTGGCTACGAGCAGTACTTC.

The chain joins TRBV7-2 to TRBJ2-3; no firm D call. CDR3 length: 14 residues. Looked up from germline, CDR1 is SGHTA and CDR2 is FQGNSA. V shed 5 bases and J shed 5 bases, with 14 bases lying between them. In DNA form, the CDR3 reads TGTGCCAGCAGCCCGATTGCCTTGGGAGATACGCAGTATTTT. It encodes CASSPIALGDTQYF.

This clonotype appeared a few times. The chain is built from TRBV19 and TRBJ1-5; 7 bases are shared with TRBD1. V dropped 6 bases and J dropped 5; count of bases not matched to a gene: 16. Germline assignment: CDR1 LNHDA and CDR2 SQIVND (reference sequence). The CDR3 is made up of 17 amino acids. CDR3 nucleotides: TGTGCCAGTAGACCGACAGGGCTAGGGAGAAGGCATCAGCCCCAGCATTTT. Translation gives CASRPTGLGRRHQPQHF.

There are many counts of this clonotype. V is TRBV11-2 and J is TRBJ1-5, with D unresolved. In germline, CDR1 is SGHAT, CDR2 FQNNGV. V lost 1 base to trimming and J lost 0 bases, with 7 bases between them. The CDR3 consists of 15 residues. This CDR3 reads CASSLGTGSNQPQHF. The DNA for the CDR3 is TGTGCCAGCAGCTTAGGCACGGGTAGCAATCAGCCCCAGCATTTT.

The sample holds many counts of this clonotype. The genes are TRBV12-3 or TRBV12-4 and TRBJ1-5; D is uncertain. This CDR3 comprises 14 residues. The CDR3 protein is CGINLVPTNQPQHF. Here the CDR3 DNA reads TGTGGAATAAATTTAGTCCCGACGAATCAGCCCCAGCATTTT.

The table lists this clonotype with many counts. The chain's CDR3 is CASSSTSGRSQETQYF. The CDR3 DNA is TGTGCCAGCAGCTCAACTAGCGGGCGATCCCAAGAGACCCAGTACTTC. The J gene is TRBJ2-5, the V gene TRBV7-9, with TRBD2 matching 9 bases. The germline CDR1 and CDR2 sequences are SEHNR and FQNEAQ (reference sequence). With 4 bases clipped from V and 1 base from J, the junction kept 7 bases outside the gene matches. The length of the CDR3 is 16 residues.

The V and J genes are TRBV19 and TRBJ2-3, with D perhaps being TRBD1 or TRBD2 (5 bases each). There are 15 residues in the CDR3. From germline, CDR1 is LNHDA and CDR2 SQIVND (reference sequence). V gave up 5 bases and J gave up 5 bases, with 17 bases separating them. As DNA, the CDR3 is TGTGCCAGTAGTCTCGGGACGGGACGTCAAGATACGCAGTATTTT. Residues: CASSLGTGRQDTQYF.